The clone carrying this TCR beta chain was detected many times. Its specificity is unknown. The data are from a study of T cells in Graves' hyperthyroidism and ophthalmopathy. Study-wide findings and caveats: Most clonotypes expanded in the thyroid (above 0.001) were also present in blood.

Diagnostic assessment was based on clinical symptoms, serum thyroxine and TRAb, thyroid ultrasound and orbital computed tomography. Isolation of PBMCs was performed on 8.5 to 10 ml fresh peripheral blood. CDR1 is SQVTM, CDR2 ANQGSEA, per germline. Trimming removed 7 bases from V and 2 bases from J, with 14 bases in between. The CDR3 sequence is 13 residues long. What was amplified from RNA transcripts were TCR beta CDR3 regions. The TCR CDR3 was amplified in a first-round RT-PCR using the HTBI primer set. TCRdb re-called the multiplex PCR reads with MiXCR, one entry per CDR3 protein. Among roughly 710,000 distinct CDR3 sequences listed, about a third were seen once.

The receptor was isolated from a woman in her thirties or forties with Graves' hyperthyroidism. The material sequenced was blood. This rearrangement joins TRBV29-1 to TRBJ1-1; D is ambiguous. The CDR3 region is CSADLTRNTEAFF. In DNA form, the CDR3 reads TGCAGCGCTGACCTAACAAGAAACACTGAAGCTTTCTTT. The entire variable domain, with the rest obtained from reference TRBV29-1 and TRBJ1-1, is as follows: SAVISQKPSRDICQRGTSLTIQCQVDSQVTMMFWYRQQPGQSLTLIATANQGSEATYESGFVIDKFPISRPNLTFSTLTVSNMSPEDSSIYLCSADLTRNTEAFFGQGTRLTVV.